The entry that follows covers one T cell receptor (beta chain) sequence. The CDR3 runs to 15 residues. Germline V gene sequence: CDR1 LNHNV, CDR2 YYDKDF (reference sequence). After removal of 3 bases from V and 1 base from J, the junction contained 5 bases not matched to a gene. This entry comes from a study of blood T cell repertoires in COVID-19. Measured with immunoSEQ multiplex PCR; TCRdb has only the in-frame clones, and not every one. Among approximately 210,000 clones listed, roughly 87% were seen once. The specimen sequenced was PBMCs or T cells enriched from blood (not recorded which). The J gene is TRBJ1-1, the V gene TRBV15; 7 bases agree with TRBD1. The TCR was taken from a man aged 30-40 years in a cohort exposed to, infected with or recovered from COVID-19 (not recorded which). The CDR3 DNA reads as TGTGCCACCAGCAGGACGGGACAGACGAACACTGAAGCTTTCTTT. It is translated as CATSRTGQTNTEAFF.